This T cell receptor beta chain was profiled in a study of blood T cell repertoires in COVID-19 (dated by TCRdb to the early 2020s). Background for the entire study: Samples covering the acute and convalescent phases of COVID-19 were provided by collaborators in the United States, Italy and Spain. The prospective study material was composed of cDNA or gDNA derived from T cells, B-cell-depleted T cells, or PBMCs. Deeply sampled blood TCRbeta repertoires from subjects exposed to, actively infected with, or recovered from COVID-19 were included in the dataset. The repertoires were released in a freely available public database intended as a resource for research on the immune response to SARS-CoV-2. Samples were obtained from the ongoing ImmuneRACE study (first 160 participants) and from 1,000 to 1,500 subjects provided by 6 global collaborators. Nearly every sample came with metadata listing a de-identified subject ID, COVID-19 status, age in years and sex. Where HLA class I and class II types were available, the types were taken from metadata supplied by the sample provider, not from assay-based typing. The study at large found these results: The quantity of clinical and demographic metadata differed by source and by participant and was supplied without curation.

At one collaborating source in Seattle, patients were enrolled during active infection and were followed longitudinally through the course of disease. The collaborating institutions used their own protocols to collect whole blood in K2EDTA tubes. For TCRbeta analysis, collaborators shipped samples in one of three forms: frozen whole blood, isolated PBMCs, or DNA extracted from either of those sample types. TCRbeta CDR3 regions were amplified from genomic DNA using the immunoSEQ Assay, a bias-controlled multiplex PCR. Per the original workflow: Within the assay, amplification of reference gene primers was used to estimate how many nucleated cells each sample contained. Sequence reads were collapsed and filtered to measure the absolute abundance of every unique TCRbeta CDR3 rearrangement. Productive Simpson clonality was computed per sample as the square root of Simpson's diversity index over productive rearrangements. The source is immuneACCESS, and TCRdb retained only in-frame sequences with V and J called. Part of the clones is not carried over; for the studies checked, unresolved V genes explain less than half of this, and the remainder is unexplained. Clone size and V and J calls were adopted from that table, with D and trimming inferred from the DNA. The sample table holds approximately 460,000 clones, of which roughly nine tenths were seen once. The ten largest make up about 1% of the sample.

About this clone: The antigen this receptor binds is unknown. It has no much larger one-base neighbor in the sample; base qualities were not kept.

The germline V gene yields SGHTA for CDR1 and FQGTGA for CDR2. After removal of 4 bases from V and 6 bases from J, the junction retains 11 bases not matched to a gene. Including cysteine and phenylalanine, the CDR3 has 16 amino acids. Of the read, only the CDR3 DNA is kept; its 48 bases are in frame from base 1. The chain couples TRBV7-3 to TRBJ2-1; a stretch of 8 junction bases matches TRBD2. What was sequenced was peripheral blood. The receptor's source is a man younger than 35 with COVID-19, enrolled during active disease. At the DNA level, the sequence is TGTGCCAGCAGCTGGGCCGGGACTAGTGGGTCCAATGAGCAGTTCTTC. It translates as CASSWAGTSGSNEQFF.